These 9 T cell receptor beta chains originate from one sample sequenced in a study of OX40 agonist ivuxolimab in advanced cancers. Sequencing was performed with immunoSEQ multiplex PCR; in TCRdb, only in-frame clones are kept and a portion is missing. The sample includes about 99,000 clones, over 75% of them seen just once. The input for sequencing was CD4+ or CD8+ T cells sorted from blood, taken in a trial of the OX40 agonist ivuxolimab. The origin of the receptors is an adult with an advanced solid tumor such as melanoma, head and neck, liver or kidney cancer.

The chain links TRBV4-1 to TRBJ1-5; no clear D. V lost 0 bases and J lost 7, with 13 bases in between. Germline loops: CDR1 MGHRA, CDR2 YSYEKL. The CDR3 runs 15 residues. The CDR3 region is CASSQDGTVWQPQHF. The DNA of the CDR3 is TGCGCCAGCAGCCAAGATGGCACAGTCTGGCAGCCCCAGCATTTT.

This clone was seen just once. V gene TRBV9 combines with J gene TRBJ1-5; D might be TRBD1 (5 bases). The CDR3 extends over 14 amino acids. Germline loops: CDR1 SGDLS, CDR2 YYNGEE. V lost 2 bases, J lost 5 bases, and 11 bases lay in between. CDR3: CASSVGDGHQPQHF. The CDR3 DNA is TGTGCCAGCAGCGTGGGGGACGGACATCAGCCCCAGCATTTT.

This chain joins TRBV2 and TRBJ1-5; a weak D match, TRBD1 (6 bases). The CDR3 runs to 13 residues. Trimming took off 7 bases at V and 6 bases at J, with 13 bases between the two ends. Germline V gene lookup returns CDR1 SNHLY and CDR2 FYNNEI. The chain's CDR3 is CASNTGTFQPQHF. The CDR3 DNA reads TGTGCCAGCAATACAGGGACCTTTCAGCCCCAGCATTTT.

The genes are TRBV5-1 and TRBJ2-3; 7 bases align to TRBD2. With V trimmed by 2 bases and J by 0 bases, 3 bases remained unmatched. CDR3 length equals 15 residues. CDR1 and CDR2 (germline): SGHRS, YFSETQ. Written as DNA, the CDR3 is TGCGCCAGCAGCTTACTTAGCGGGAGCACAGATACGCAGTATTTT. Translated, it gives CASSLLSGSTDTQYF. The full variable domain, rest sourced from reference TRBV5-1 and TRBJ2-3, is KAGVTQTPRYLIKTRGQQVTLSCSPISGHRSVSWYQQTPGQGLQFLFEYFSETQRNKGNFPGRFSGRQFSNSRSEMNVSTLELGDSALYLCASSLLSGSTDTQYFGPGTRLTVL.

The genes are TRBV30 and TRBJ2-7, with D uncertain. The CDR3 runs to 13 residues. Trimming removed 0 bases at V and 6 bases at J, with 12 bases between. CDR1 is GTSNPN and CDR2 is SVGIG in the germline V gene (reference sequence). CDR3: CAWSVLLVSEQYF. The CDR3 nucleotides read TGTGCCTGGAGTGTACTATTAGTATCCGAGCAGTACTTC.

J is TRBJ2-3 and V is TRBV4-1, with 14 nucleotides matching TRBD2. There are 16 residues in the CDR3. Germline V gene sequence: CDR1 MGHRA, CDR2 YSYEKL. The V segment lost 4 bases and the J segment 4 bases; nucleotides outside the gene matches: 4. CDR3 sequence reads: CASSLGLAGVADTQYF. CDR3 in DNA: TGCGCCAGCAGCCTGGGACTAGCGGGAGTTGCAGATACGCAGTATTTT.

The chain combines TRBV7-8 with TRBJ2-1; TRBD2 matches at 16 bases. CDR3 length: 16 residues. The ends lost 5 bases at V and 9 bases at J; junction bases unmatched: 7. Per germline, CDR1 SGHVS and CDR2 FQNEAQ. CDR3 loop: CASSLGTSGRAVEQFF. For the CDR3, the DNA is TGTGCCAGCAGCCTAGGGACTAGCGGGAGGGCTGTTGAGCAGTTCTTC.

This clone was seen only once. The genes are TRBV9 and TRBJ2-1; 7 bases fit TRBD2. Losses at the gene ends were 0 bases for V and 6 bases for J; bases not matched to a gene: 6. The CDR3 is 15 residues long. Germline-derived CDR1 and CDR2 are SGDLS and YYNGEE. The CDR3 DNA is TGTGCCAGCAGCGTAGTGGGCGGGAGCCCCAATGAGCAGTTCTTC. Amino acids: CASSVVGGSPNEQFF.

The chain employs TRBV9 and TRBJ2-5; the D is unclear. CDR1 and CDR2 from the germline V gene are SGDLS and YYNGEE. Trimming cost V 0 bases and J 5 bases, with 17 bases left between them. The CDR3 totals 16 residues. Here the CDR3 reads CASSVGTGYNGETQYF. The CDR3 coding sequence is TGTGCCAGCAGCGTAGGAACCGGGTACAACGGGGAGACCCAGTACTTC.